The source of this T cell receptor beta chain is a study of blood T cell repertoires in COVID-19. Study-wide context: Acute and convalescent COVID-19 samples came from the United States, Italy and Spain.

In the authors' methods: By means of reference gene primer amplification, nucleated cell counts were estimated. Generated by immunoSEQ multiplex PCR, the TCRdb table keeps only in-frame clones and is missing some. V and J calls and clone size come straight from that table; D and trimming were deduced from the DNA. Of about 150,000 clones listed, 80% to 90% were seen once; the top ten hold approximately 40%. The V end was cut by 0 bases, the J end by 3 bases, with 5 bases between. CDR3 length: 13 residues. Looked up from germline, CDR1 is MNHEY and CDR2 is SVGAGI. The V and J genes are TRBV6-5 and TRBJ1-1, with D unclear. Sequencing used peripheral blood. This TCR was sampled from a man aged 45-65 years who had recovered from COVID-19. This chain's CDR3 is CASSYSPDTEAFF. The CDR3 DNA follows: TGTGCCAGCAGTTACTCTCCCGACACTGAAGCTTTCTTT.